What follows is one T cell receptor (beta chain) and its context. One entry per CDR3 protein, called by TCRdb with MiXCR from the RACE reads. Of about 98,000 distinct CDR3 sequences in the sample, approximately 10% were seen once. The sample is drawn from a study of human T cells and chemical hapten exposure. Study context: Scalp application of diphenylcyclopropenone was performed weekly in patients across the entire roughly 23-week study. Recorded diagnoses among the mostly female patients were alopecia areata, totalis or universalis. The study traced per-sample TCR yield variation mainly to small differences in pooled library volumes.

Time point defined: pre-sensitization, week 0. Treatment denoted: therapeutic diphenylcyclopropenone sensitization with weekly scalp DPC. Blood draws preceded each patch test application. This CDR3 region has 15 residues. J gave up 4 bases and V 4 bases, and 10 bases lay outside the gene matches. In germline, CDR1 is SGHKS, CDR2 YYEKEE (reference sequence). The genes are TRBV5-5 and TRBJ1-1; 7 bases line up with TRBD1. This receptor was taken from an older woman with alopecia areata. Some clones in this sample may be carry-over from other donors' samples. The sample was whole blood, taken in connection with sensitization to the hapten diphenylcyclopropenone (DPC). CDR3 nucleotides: TGTGCCAGCAGCCTTACCACAGGGGCGATCACTGAAGCTTTCTTT. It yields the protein CASSLTTGAITEAFF. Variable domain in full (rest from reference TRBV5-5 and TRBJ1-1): DAGVTQSPTHLIKTRGQQVTLRCSPISGHKSVSWYQQVLGQGPQFIFQYYEKEERGRGNFPDRFSARQFPNYSSELNVNALLLGDSALYLCASSLTTGAITEAFFGQGTRLTVV.